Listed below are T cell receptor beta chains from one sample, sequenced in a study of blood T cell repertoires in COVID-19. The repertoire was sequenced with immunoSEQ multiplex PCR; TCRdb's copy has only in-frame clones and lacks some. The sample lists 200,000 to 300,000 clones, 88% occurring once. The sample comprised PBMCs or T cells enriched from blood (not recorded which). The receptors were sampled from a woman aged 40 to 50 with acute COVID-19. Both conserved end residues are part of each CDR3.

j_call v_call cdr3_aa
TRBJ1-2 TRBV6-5 CASSYLTGDYGYTF
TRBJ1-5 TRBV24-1 CATSGGTGLNQPQHF
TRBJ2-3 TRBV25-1 CASSNPGGRLPDTQYF
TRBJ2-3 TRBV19 CASSIQGQYTQYF
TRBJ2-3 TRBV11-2 CASSLVGGSADTQYF
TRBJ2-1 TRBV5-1 CASSPASGGAGFF
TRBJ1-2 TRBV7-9 CASSARQGPLYGYTF
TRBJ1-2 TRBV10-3 CAISESIRSGYGYTF
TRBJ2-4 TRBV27 CASSNTRVGGNIQYF
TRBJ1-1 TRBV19 CASNPTGMFRFETEAFF
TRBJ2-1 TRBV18 CASSQPGGSYNEQFF
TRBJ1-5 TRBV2 CASTLRLDQPQHF
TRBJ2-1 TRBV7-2 CASSPDGAGYNEQFF
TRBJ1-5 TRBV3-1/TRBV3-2 CASSQGRGSNQPQHF
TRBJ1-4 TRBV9 CASSVGTGTNEKLFF
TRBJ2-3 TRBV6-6 CASSRTRLAADTQYF
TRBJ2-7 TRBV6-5 CASSRAQGGYEQYF
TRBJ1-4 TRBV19 CASRVHRGGAEKLFF
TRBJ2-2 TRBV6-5 CASRPLWGQTGELFF
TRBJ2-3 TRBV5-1 CAAGEAGRDTQYF
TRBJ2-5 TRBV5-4 CASSLGASGVQETQYF
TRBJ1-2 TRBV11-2 CASEGGANYGYTF
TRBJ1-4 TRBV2 CASSDSTGWNEKLFF
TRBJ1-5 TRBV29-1 CSVEQGVGQPQHF
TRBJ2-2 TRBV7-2 CASSLGGEVRTGELFF